The 27 T cell receptor beta chains presented below share a single source sample, sequenced in a study of blood T cell repertoires in COVID-19. Clones were sequenced by immunoSEQ multiplex PCR, and TCRdb holds only the in-frame ones, with some missing. The sample yields 60,000 to 85,000 clones, roughly 85% seen once. The sample comprised peripheral blood. Receptors were obtained from a man aged 60 to 69 with COVID-19, enrolled during active disease.

This chain joins TRBV10-3 and TRBJ2-4, with D tentatively TRBD1 (6 bases). This CDR3 has 16 residues. Germline CDR1 is ENHRY and CDR2 is SYGVKD. Deletions cut 5 bases from V and 0 bases from J, with 14 bases between. The chain's CDR3 is CAISPAGVLAKNIQYF. The DNA of the CDR3 is TGTGCCATCAGTCCGGCAGGGGTCCTAGCCAAAAACATTCAGTACTTC.

The V gene is TRBV20-1, the J gene TRBJ2-7, with D uncertain. V was cut by 6 bases and J by 3 bases, with 9 bases left in between. CDR3 size: 11 residues. Germline CDR1 is DFQATT and CDR2 is SNEGSKA (reference sequence). The CDR3 DNA reads TGCAGTGCCCAGTGGAGCTACGAGCAGTACTTC. Translating gives CSAQWSYEQYF.

This clone occurred a few times. The chain carries TRBV6-6 and TRBJ1-1; maybe TRBD1 (5 bases). V dropped 10 bases and J dropped 1 base, with 10 bases sitting between them. The CDR3 runs to 12 residues. The germline gives CDR1 MNHNY, CDR2 SVGAGI (reference sequence). CDR3 DNA: TGTGCCACCCTGGGGGGGAACACTGAAGCTTTCTTT. This codes for CATLGGNTEAFF.

This clone ranks as medium-sized. The J gene is TRBJ1-1, the V gene TRBV2; perhaps TRBD1 as D (5 bases). CDR3 length: 15 amino acids. Trimming shortened V by 3 bases and J by 1 base, and 12 bases separated the two germline ends. Germline V CDR1 and CDR2: SNHLY, FYNNEI. The CDR3 reads CASSDRGLPNTEAFF. CDR3 nucleotide sequence: TGTGCCAGCAGTGACCGGGGACTTCCGAACACTGAAGCTTTCTTT. Supplemented by reference TRBV2 and TRBJ1-1, the full variable domain reads EPEVTQTPSHQVTQMGQEVILRCVPISNHLYFYWYRQILGQKVEFLVSFYNNEISEKSEIFDDQFSVERPDGSNFTLKIRSTKLEDSAMYFCASSDRGLPNTEAFFGQGTRLTVV.

The V and J genes are TRBV5-4 and TRBJ2-1; 13 bases map to TRBD2. With 2 bases clipped from V and 6 bases from J, the junction kept 5 bases outside the gene matches. Germline V gene lookup returns CDR1 SGHNT and CDR2 YYREEE (reference sequence). This CDR3 has 16 residues. CDR3 sequence: CASSLLAGGPSNEQFF. DNA for the CDR3: TGTGCCAGCAGCTTACTAGCGGGAGGGCCCAGCAATGAGCAGTTCTTC.

The chain carries TRBV14 and TRBJ1-5; D is perhaps TRBD1 (5 bases). Germline CDR1 reads SGHDN; CDR2 reads FVKESK. Trimming removed 4 bases from V and 4 bases from J, with 8 bases in between. CDR3 size: 13 residues. The CDR3: CASSPAGNQPQHF. The CDR3 bases are TGTGCCAGCAGCCCAGCAGGGAATCAGCCCCAGCATTTT.

This clone was seen once. V usage is TRBV4-1 and J usage is TRBJ2-3; maybe TRBD2 (5 bases). CDR1 is MGHRA, CDR2 YSYEKL, per germline. CDR3 size: 14 residues. V gave up 3 bases and J gave up 4 bases, with 11 bases separating them. CDR3 amino acids: CASSQVGVPDTQYF. In DNA form, the CDR3 reads TGCGCCAGCAGCCAGGTGGGAGTTCCAGATACGCAGTATTTT.

The CDR3 is CASSLGDRLKHTIYF. The CDR3, as DNA: TGTGCCAGCAGCTTAGGGGACAGACTTAAGCACACCATATATTTT. The chain is built from TRBV7-9 and TRBJ1-3; 7 positions agree with TRBD1. V trimming: 1 base; J trimming: 8 bases; junction bases outside the gene matches: 8. The CDR3 runs 15 residues. Germline loops: CDR1 SEHNR, CDR2 FQNEAQ (reference sequence).

V is TRBV28 and J is TRBJ1-5; D call uncertain. Trimming took off 6 bases at V and 2 bases at J, with 11 bases between the two ends. Germline CDR1 MDHEN, CDR2 SYDVKM. The CDR3 contains 14 residues. CDR3 sequence (DNA): TGTGCCAGCAGGCTAAATAATGGCAATCAGCCCCAGCATTTT. It encodes CASRLNNGNQPQHF.

This chain connects TRBV6-5 to TRBJ1-6; unclear D gene. Germline V gene sequence: CDR1 MNHEY, CDR2 SVGAGI. Trimming left V 7 bases short and J 2 bases short, with 12 bases between. The CDR3 is made up of 15 amino acids. This CDR3 is CASNSQRAYNSPLHF. The DNA of the CDR3 is TGTGCCAGCAATTCACAGAGGGCCTATAATTCACCCCTCCACTTT.

The chain employs TRBV18 and TRBJ1-1; tentative D call: TRBD1 (5 bases). V lost 0 bases and J 0 bases, leaving 5 bases between the germline ends. The germline gives CDR1 KGHSH, CDR2 LQKENI. The CDR3 totals 14 residues. The CDR3 nucleotides are TGTGCCAGCTCACCACCAGGGGTGAACACTGAAGCTTTCTTT. Its translation is CASSPPGVNTEAFF.

The chain combines TRBV25-1 with TRBJ1-1; TRBD1 matches 8 bases. Trimming took 4 bases from V and 9 from J; bases not matched to a gene: 13. From germline, CDR1 is MGHDK and CDR2 SYGVNS. The CDR3 is 15 amino acids. CDR3 DNA sequence: TGTGCCAGCAGTGGACCCGGGACAGGTACATCGAAAGCTTTCTTT. This gives the protein CASSGPGTGTSKAFF.

The CDR3 sequence: CASRRGAYGYTF. The DNA for the CDR3 is TGCGCCAGCCGGCGAGGAGCCTATGGCTACACCTTC. The chain carries TRBV4-1 and TRBJ1-2; the D is unclear. This CDR3 spans 12 amino acids. V lost 8 bases to trimming and J lost 4 bases, with 11 bases between them. CDR1 MGHRA and CDR2 YSYEKL come from the germline V gene.

V and J are TRBV23-1 and TRBJ2-6; possibly TRBD2 for D (6 bases). TRBV23-1 counts as an open reading frame of uncertain function. This CDR3 is 22 amino acids long. V was pared by 2 bases and J by 0 bases, with 26 bases between. The CDR3 loop reads CASSQPGEETWGRLSGANVLTF. The CDR3 DNA reads TGCGCCAGCAGTCAACCCGGGGAGGAAACCTGGGGACGTCTCTCTGGGGCCAACGTCCTGACTTTC.

J is TRBJ1-6 and V is TRBV6-5, with D possibly matching TRBD1 (5 bases). Germline loops: CDR1 MNHEY, CDR2 SVGAGI. Trimming took off 7 bases at V and 7 bases at J, with 17 bases between the two ends. The CDR3 consists of 15 residues. CDR3 sequence: CASTPIRENNSPLHF. CDR3 coding DNA: TGTGCCAGCACTCCGATCAGGGAAAACAATTCACCCCTCCACTTT.

The chain uses TRBV7-3 and TRBJ2-7; 9 nucleotides match TRBD2. The CDR3 contains 14 residues. The V gene's germline CDR1 is SGHTA and CDR2 FQGTGA. Trimming took 2 bases from V and 6 from J; bases not matched to a gene: 5. Written as DNA, the CDR3 is TGTGCCAGCAGCTTAGACGCGGGAGGGCCCGAGCAGTACTTC. This sequence encodes CASSLDAGGPEQYF.

The rearrangement joins TRBV9 to TRBJ2-1; 8 nucleotides line up with TRBD2. CDR1 is SGDLS and CDR2 is YYNGEE in the germline V gene. The V segment lost 4 bases and the J segment 3 bases; nucleotides outside the gene matches: 6. The CDR3 runs 15 residues. The CDR3 coding sequence is TGTGCCAGCAGCTGGAGCGGGAGCCTCTACAATGAGCAGTTCTTC. Its protein is CASSWSGSLYNEQFF.

This clone was detected once. This CDR3 reads CASSLGGRADTQYF. Written as DNA, the CDR3 is TGTGCCAGCAGCCTCGGGGGGCGGGCAGATACGCAGTATTTT. V gene TRBV9 combines with J gene TRBJ2-3; D is perhaps TRBD2 (7 bases). Between the trimmed V and J ends, which lost 4 bases and 4 bases, there was a span of 13 bases. Germline CDR1 reads SGDLS; CDR2 reads YYNGEE. This CDR3 is 14 amino acids long.

This clone is a singleton in its sample. The chain joins TRBV5-1 to TRBJ2-5; 8 nucleotides match TRBD2. The V segment lost 4 bases and the J segment 5 bases; nucleotides outside the gene matches: 13. This CDR3 is built from 16 residues. Germline V gene sequence: CDR1 SGHRS, CDR2 YFSETQ. The CDR3: CASSAGGSGEVETQYF. CDR3 DNA sequence: TGCGCCAGCAGCGCCGGAGGTAGCGGGGAAGTTGAGACCCAGTACTTC.

This chain joins TRBV2 and TRBJ1-6, with D hard to call. CDR3 size: 14 residues. Between the trimmed V and J ends, which lost 5 bases and 3 bases, there was a span of 8 bases. Germline CDR1 and CDR2: SNHLY and FYNNEI. The CDR3 region is CASSIGVYNSPLHF. CDR3 nucleotide sequence: TGTGCCAGCAGTATCGGAGTCTATAATTCACCCCTCCACTTT.

The chain links TRBV20-1 to TRBJ1-2, with TRBD1 as a possible D gene (5 bases). The length of the CDR3 is 13 residues. Trimming took off 3 bases at V and 4 bases at J, with 12 bases between the two ends. The germline CDR1 and CDR2 sequences are DFQATT and SNEGSKA (reference sequence). For the CDR3, the DNA is TGCAGTGCTAGTCCGGGGGTCATCTATGGCTACACCTTC. It specifies CSASPGVIYGYTF.

This chain connects TRBV2 to TRBJ1-6; D remains ambiguous. Per germline, CDR1 SNHLY and CDR2 FYNNEI. The CDR3 consists of 16 residues. V shed 1 base and J shed 6 bases, with 13 bases lying between them. The CDR3 sequence: CASSEDGPYRNSPLHF. DNA for the CDR3: TGTGCCAGCAGTGAAGATGGCCCGTACCGTAATTCACCCCTCCACTTT.

The chain employs TRBV23-1 and TRBJ1-1; 7 positions match TRBD1. TRBV23-1 is noted as an ORF with a role that remains uncertain. The V segment lost 7 bases and the J segment 1 base; nucleotides outside the gene matches: 3. The CDR3 runs to 13 residues. In nucleotides, the CDR3 is TGCGCCAGCAACGGGACAGAGAACACTGAAGCTTTCTTT. This codes for CASNGTENTEAFF.

In its sample, this clone was seen once. This chain links TRBV7-9 with TRBJ1-2, with D possibly TRBD1 on 6 matching bases. Trimming removed 1 base from V and 14 bases from J, with 14 bases in between. Germline CDR1 is SEHNR and CDR2 is FQNEAQ (reference sequence). The CDR3 loop spans 12 amino acids. DNA for the CDR3: TGTGCCAGCAGCTTAGAGGACAGACCTCCGACCTTC. Translating it yields CASSLEDRPPTF.

This sequence joins TRBV29-1 and TRBJ1-1; TRBD1 aligns across 7 bases. The germline gives CDR1 SQVTM, CDR2 ANQGSEA. The ends lost 2 bases at V and 5 bases at J; junction bases unmatched: 8. There are 14 residues in the CDR3. The CDR3 here is CSVESGQGETEAFF. The CDR3 DNA sequence: TGCAGCGTTGAAAGCGGGCAGGGGGAGACTGAAGCTTTCTTT.

V usage is TRBV6-4 and J usage is TRBJ1-5; D gene uncertain. Trimming left V 2 bases short and J 7 bases short, with 9 bases between. The CDR3 contains 13 residues. Germline CDR1 is MRHNA and CDR2 is SNTAGT. The CDR3 DNA sequence: TGTGCCAGCAGTGACAACGGCGGCCAGCCCCAGCATTTT. It yields the protein CASSDNGGQPQHF.

The chain carries TRBV5-1 and TRBJ2-5, with TRBD2 matching 7 bases. This CDR3 region has 15 residues. Looked up from germline, CDR1 is SGHRS and CDR2 is YFSETQ. V was clipped by 4 bases and J by 5 bases; unmatched bases: 11. The CDR3 nucleotides are TGCGCCAGCAGCGGGATAGCGGGCGGGGCGGAGACCCAGTACTTC. Translated, it gives CASSGIAGGAETQYF. The variable domain in full, completed from reference TRBV5-1 and TRBJ2-5, reads KAGVTQTPRYLIKTRGQQVTLSCSPISGHRSVSWYQQTPGQGLQFLFEYFSETQRNKGNFPGRFSGRQFSNSRSEMNVSTLELGDSALYLCASSGIAGGAETQYFGPGTRLLVL.